Presented here are 3 T cell receptor beta chains from one specimen sequenced in a study of blood T cell repertoires in COVID-19. Using immunoSEQ multiplex PCR, the repertoire was profiled, and TCRdb retains in-frame clones only, with some absent. Of about 110,000 clones detected, 65% to 80% appear once; the ten largest clones hold less than 20%. Source material: peripheral blood. The receptors here all came from a woman between 65 and 79 years old with acute or convalescent COVID-19.

This chain connects TRBV5-6 to TRBJ2-7; D is unresolved. Germline V gene sequence: CDR1 SGHDT, CDR2 YYEEEE. The CDR3 has 15 residues. Trimming removed 4 bases from V and 2 bases from J, with 16 bases in between. CDR3 coding DNA: TGTGCCAGCAGCCCCGCTATCAATCTACCCTACGAGCAGTACTTC. This gives the protein CASSPAINLPYEQYF.

The gene calls are TRBV30 and TRBJ1-6; possibly TRBD1 for D (6 bases). CDR1 and CDR2 (germline): GTSNPN, SVGIG (reference sequence). The CDR3 is 13 amino acids. The V end was cut by 3 bases, the J end by 8 bases, with 11 bases between. CDR3 coding DNA: TGTGCCTGGAGGCAGGGGACGCATTCACCCCTCCACTTT. This translates into CAWRQGTHSPLHF.

The chain uses TRBV4-2 and TRBJ1-4, with no clear D. Trimming removed 0 bases at V and 5 bases at J, with 19 bases between. The CDR3 has 18 residues. Germline assignment: CDR1 LGHNA and CDR2 YNFKEQ. The CDR3 loop is CASSQEGEGKSANEKLFF. The CDR3 DNA is TGTGCCAGCAGCCAAGAAGGAGAAGGAAAATCGGCAAATGAAAAACTGTTTTTT.